Below, one T cell receptor beta chain is given with its context. Its antigen is unidentified. Combining iRepertoire HTBI primers with Arm-PCR of CDR3 regions, the authors built TCR beta libraries. TCRdb recomputed calls from the multiplex PCR reads with MiXCR, one row per CDR3 protein. Of more than 300,000 distinct CDR3 sequences in the sample, approximately 12% were seen once. The CDR3 contains 13 residues. Looked up from germline, CDR1 is LNHDA and CDR2 is SQIVND (reference sequence). V lost 7 bases, J lost 5 bases, and 3 bases stayed unmatched. Time point indicated: newly diagnosed GD, antithyroid drugs for less than 3 months. From PBMCs, RNA was extracted and then used to make the TCR library. These data belong to a study of regulatory T cells in long-lasting Graves disease. Findings and caveats of the study: Tissue studied was limited to peripheral blood, excluding thyroid tissue. A reduction in accuracy may have resulted from the small sample size.

These data are also associated with another study on T cells in Graves' hyperthyroidism and ophthalmopathy.

The chain couples TRBV19 to TRBJ2-1; the match to TRBD1 covers 9 bases. The sequence came from a woman under 30 with Graves disease. The sequencing used peripheral blood mononuclear cells (PBMCs), collected at new diagnosis, from a patient treated with antithyroid drugs. The CDR3 DNA reads as TGTGCCAGTACGGACAGGGGAAACAATGAGCAGTTCTTC. Protein product: CASTDRGNNEQFF.